This T cell receptor beta chain was retrieved from a study of CD8 T cells in ankylosing spondylitis. Study observations and caveats: The study identified a TCR beta motif of roughly eight highly homologous variants that appeared characteristic of ankylosing spondylitis blood. Certain motif variants had earlier appeared in reactive arthritis synovial fluid and blood.

A single record per CDR3 protein comes from TCRdb applying MiXCR to the 5' RACE reads. The profile shows 200,000 to 250,000 distinct CDR3 sequences, about 26% of them singletons. This clonotype has ten or more counts. Its specificity is unknown. The sample consisted of blood, either unsorted or a sorted T cell fraction (not recorded which). The source is a male donor with ankylosing spondylitis or in good health (not recorded which).

The CDR3 nucleotides read TGTGCCAGCAGAGGGGACATCTCTGGGGCCAACGTCCTGACTTTC. It translates to CASRGDISGANVLTF. The chain employs TRBV12-3 or TRBV12-4 and TRBJ2-6; tentatively, D is TRBD1 (6 bases). V shed 6 bases and J shed 0 bases, with 9 bases lying between them. CDR3 length equals 15 residues.